These T cell receptor beta chains were read from a single sample in a study of shared clonotypes between healthy human individuals. Some clones are missing from TCRdb's copy, which holds only in-frame ones; the method was immunoSEQ multiplex PCR. The data show millions of clones, over 90% seen once. Sample: naive CD4+ T cells from PBMCs. The receptor set was obtained from a man between 18 and 29 years old in good health. Some clones in this sample may be carry-over from other donors' samples. CDR3s include the opening cysteine and the closing phenylalanine or tryptophan. The order of the fields is clone size, D gene, V gene, J gene, CDR3 protein, CDR3 DNA. D genes are given only for firm matches. Clone size appears in some rows only: once, few, many, or a class for an expanded clone.

>NA|TRBD1|TRBV28|TRBJ1-1
CASRRTLRQGRNTEAFF
TGTGCCAGCAGGCGAACCCTAAGACAGGGAAGGAACACTGAAGCTTTCTTT
>NA|TRBD2|TRBV6-4|TRBJ2-7
CASSEFDSLKRLAGRYEQYF
TGTGCCAGCAGTGAGTTCGACAGCCTCAAAAGACTAGCGGGAAGGTACGAGCAGTACTTC
>NA|NA|TRBV6-5|TRBJ2-5
CASSWRSSPSETQYF
TGTGCCAGCAGCTGGAGGTCATCCCCGTCGGAGACCCAGTACTTC
>NA|NA|TRBV28|TRBJ1-5
CASGRDQPQHF
TGTGCCAGCGGTCGGGACCAGCCCCAGCATTTT
>NA|TRBD1|TRBV4-1|TRBJ2-7
CASSQTGASYEQYF
TGCGCCAGCAGCCAGACAGGGGCCTCCTACGAGCAGTACTTC
>NA|NA|TRBV2|TRBJ2-7
CASSVRTRGTAGEDEQYF
TGTGCCAGCAGTGTACGAACCCGAGGGACAGCGGGCGAGGACGAGCAGTACTTC
>NA|NA|TRBV5-1|TRBJ1-1
CASSNGAEAFF
TGCGCCAGCAGCAACGGAGCTGAAGCTTTCTTT
>NA|NA|TRBV4-1|TRBJ1-1
CASSLDLRGIGTEAFF
TGCGCCAGCAGCCTCGACCTAAGGGGGATTGGCACTGAAGCTTTCTTT
>NA|TRBD1|TRBV28|TRBJ1-2
CASSFVSGGNYGYTF
TGTGCCAGCAGTTTCGTGTCAGGGGGCAATTATGGCTACACCTTC
>NA|NA|TRBV28|TRBJ2-1
CASSLSGVQGNEQFF
TGTGCCAGCAGTTTATCGGGAGTTCAAGGGAATGAGCAGTTCTTC
>NA|NA|TRBV11-2|TRBJ2-7
CASSLDPPPRNYEQYF
TGTGCCAGCAGCTTAGATCCGCCACCGAGAAACTACGAGCAGTACTTC
>NA|NA|TRBV15|TRBJ2-7
CATSRDPTRFYEQYF
TGTGCCACCAGCAGAGATCCAACCAGGTTTTACGAGCAGTACTTC
>NA|NA|TRBV7-2|TRBJ1-1
CASSFRQPNTEAFF
TGTGCCAGCAGTTTCCGACAGCCGAACACTGAAGCTTTCTTT
>NA|TRBD2|TRBV9|TRBJ2-1
CASSVDLAGGPGNEQFF
TGTGCCAGCAGCGTGGATTTAGCGGGAGGGCCGGGCAATGAGCAGTTCTTC
>NA|TRBD1|TRBV6-1|TRBJ2-7
CASRPGQGLGEQYF
TGTGCCAGCAGGCCGGGACAGGGGTTAGGGGAGCAGTACTTC
>few|TRBD2|TRBV4-1|TRBJ2-2
CASSQAMGGPGELFF
TGCGCCAGCAGCCAAGCCATGGGAGGGCCCGGGGAGCTGTTTTTT
>NA|TRBD2|TRBV28|TRBJ2-7
CASSFGGTYEQYF
TGTGCCAGCAGTTTCGGGGGGACCTACGAGCAGTACTTC
>NA|TRBD2|TRBV27|TRBJ2-7
CASSPPPSGRLYEQYF
TGTGCCAGCAGTCCCCCCCCTAGCGGGAGATTATACGAGCAGTACTTC
>NA|TRBD1|TRBV2|TRBJ1-2
CASGTDETTSGYTF
TGTGCCAGCGGGACAGACGAAACGACTAGCGGCTACACCTTC
>NA|NA|TRBV5-1|TRBJ1-1
CASSLLGSGNTEAFF
TGCGCCAGCAGCTTGTTGGGGTCAGGGAACACTGAAGCTTTCTTT
>NA|TRBD2|TRBV5-1|TRBJ2-7
CASSLEGTSGSDEQYF
TGCGCCAGCAGCTTGGAAGGGACTAGCGGGAGCGACGAGCAGTACTTC
>NA|NA|TRBV2|TRBJ2-1
CASVERGYNEQFF
TGTGCCAGCGTCGAGAGGGGCTACAATGAGCAGTTCTTC
>NA|NA|TRBV9|TRBJ2-3
CASSSRDVGTQYF
TGTGCCAGCAGCTCCCGAGATGTTGGTACGCAGTATTTT
>once|NA|TRBV27|TRBJ2-7
CASPEPKGEQYF
TGTGCCAGCCCCGAGCCCAAGGGGGAGCAGTACTTC
>NA|NA|TRBV10-3|TRBJ2-7
CAISESSEPYEQYF
TGTGCCATCAGTGAGTCGAGCGAACCCTACGAGCAGTACTTC
>NA|NA|TRBV11-2|TRBJ2-2
CASRIERLAITGELFF
TGTGCCAGCAGGATAGAGCGGCTAGCAATCACCGGGGAGCTGTTTTTT
>NA|NA|TRBV5-1|TRBJ2-2
CASSLQSGRNTGELFF
TGCGCCAGCAGCTTGCAATCAGGGAGGAACACCGGGGAGCTGTTTTTT
>NA|NA|TRBV5-1|TRBJ2-3
CASRGYTSTDTQYF
TGCGCCAGCCGGGGATATACTAGCACAGATACGCAGTATTTT
>NA|TRBD1|TRBV6-5|TRBJ2-7
CASSGTAEQYF
TGTGCCAGCAGTGGGACAGCCGAGCAGTACTTC
>once|TRBD2|TRBV7-2|TRBJ2-7
CASSLVGLATYEQYF
TGTGCCAGCAGCTTAGTAGGACTAGCCACCTACGAGCAGTACTTC
>NA|TRBD1|TRBV5-4|TRBJ2-7
CASSFGRQGRAEQYF
TGTGCCAGCAGCTTTGGGAGACAGGGAAGGGCCGAGCAGTACTTC
>NA|TRBD1|TRBV6-5|TRBJ2-5
CASSDRGQETQYF
TGTGCCAGTTCAGACAGGGGCCAAGAGACCCAGTACTTC
>NA|TRBD1|TRBV4-2|TRBJ1-2
CASSQVGTAPAGYTF
TGTGCCAGCAGCCAAGTCGGGACAGCGCCGGCTGGCTACACCTTC
>NA|TRBD2|TRBV5-4|TRBJ2-7
CASSFGGLAGSYYEQYF
TGTGCCAGCAGCTTCGGCGGACTAGCGGGATCCTACTACGAGCAGTACTTC
>NA|TRBD2|TRBV28|TRBJ2-7
CATRDLAGEYEQYF
TGTGCCACTCGAGATCTAGCGGGAGAGTACGAGCAGTACTTC
>NA|NA|TRBV5-1|TRBJ1-3
CASSLDRVPGNTIYF
TGCGCCAGCAGCTTGGACAGGGTACCTGGAAACACCATATATTTT
>NA|TRBD1|TRBV6-1|TRBJ1-5
CASSEDHGQGQPQHF
TGTGCCAGCAGTGAAGATCATGGACAGGGACAGCCCCAGCATTTT
>NA|NA|TRBV6-5|TRBJ1-5
CASSYSGRQQPQHF
TGTGCCAGCAGTTACTCCGGTCGACAGCAGCCCCAGCATTTT
>NA|NA|TRBV7-9|TRBJ2-3
CASSPRVPHTDTQYF
TGTGCCAGCAGCCCACGGGTTCCCCACACAGATACGCAGTATTTT
>NA|NA|TRBV5-1|TRBJ1-1
CASRTVNTEAFF
TGCGCCAGCCGGACGGTGAACACTGAAGCTTTCTTT
>NA|NA|TRBV6-1|TRBJ1-1
CASSDPPYSEAFF
TGTGCCAGCAGCGACCCGCCCTATTCTGAAGCTTTCTTT
>NA|TRBD1|TRBV7-3|TRBJ2-5
CASSLTGLAGGGETQYF
TGTGCCAGCAGCTTAACGGGTTTGGCAGGGGGCGGGGAGACCCAGTACTTC
>NA|NA|TRBV18|TRBJ2-5
CASSPYNQETQYF
TGTGCCAGCTCACCCTATAACCAAGAGACCCAGTACTTC
>NA|NA|TRBV11-2|TRBJ2-3
CASSLEWGPGLYF
TGTGCCAGCAGCTTAGAGTGGGGACCGGGCCTGTATTTT
>NA|NA|TRBV19|TRBJ1-1
CASRAQGLNTEAFF
TGTGCCAGTAGGGCACAGGGACTTAACACTGAAGCTTTCTTT
>NA|TRBD2|TRBV10-1|TRBJ2-5
CASSERGVPSGRAEETQYF
TGCGCCAGCAGTGAGCGGGGGGTGCCTAGCGGGAGGGCGGAGGAGACCCAGTACTTC
>NA|NA|TRBV29-1|TRBJ2-3
CSVALRSTDTQYF
TGCAGCGTGGCTCTAAGGTCCACAGATACGCAGTATTTT
>NA|NA|TRBV9|TRBJ2-1
CASSVEQGYEQFF
TGTGCCAGCAGCGTAGAACAGGGCTATGAGCAGTTCTTC
>NA|NA|TRBV28|TRBJ1-3
CASTGHPISGNTIYF
TGTGCCAGCACCGGACACCCCATCTCTGGAAACACCATATATTTT
>NA|NA|TRBV5-1|TRBJ1-1
CASSFGTPSGGQATEAFF
TGCGCCAGCAGCTTTGGAACGCCCTCGGGGGGGCAAGCCACTGAAGCTTTCTTT
>NA|TRBD2|TRBV7-3|TRBJ2-2
CASSFSGRDGGELFF
TGTGCCAGCAGCTTTAGCGGGAGGGACGGCGGGGAGCTGTTTTTT
>NA|NA|TRBV10-3|TRBJ2-5
CAISEWLVRQETQYF
TGTGCCATCAGTGAGTGGCTAGTTAGGCAAGAGACCCAGTACTTC
>NA|NA|TRBV28|TRBJ1-2
CASSRGGGRGNYGYTF
TGTGCCAGCAGCCGCGGAGGGGGGCGGGGTAACTATGGCTACACCTTC
>NA|NA|TRBV7-3|TRBJ2-7
CASSTHRISSYEQYF
TGTGCCAGCAGCACCCACAGGATTAGCTCCTACGAGCAGTACTTC
>NA|NA|TRBV6-1|TRBJ1-5
CASSEQDRTYQPQHF
TGTGCCAGCAGTGAACAAGACAGGACCTATCAGCCCCAGCATTTT
>NA|TRBD2|TRBV5-1|TRBJ2-2
CASSFRLASTGELFF
TGCGCCAGCAGCTTTAGACTAGCTAGCACCGGGGAGCTGTTTTTT